Reported below is one T cell receptor beta chain. Its antigen is unknown. This sample is part of a study of CD8 T cells in ankylosing spondylitis. TCRdb processed the 5' RACE reads anew with MiXCR; each CDR3 protein has one entry. The data show about 840,000 distinct CDR3 sequences, about 11% seen once. The CDR3 is made up of 17 amino acids. Per germline, CDR1 SEHNR and CDR2 FQNEAQ (reference sequence). V shed 5 bases and J shed 9 bases, with 26 bases lying between them. General study findings and limits: The study looked at matched synovial fluid samples from ankylosing spondylitis patients. Disease-linked clones were reported to be significantly enriched there. A TCR beta motif of about 8 highly homologous variants appeared characteristic of ankylosing spondylitis blood.

The chain carries TRBV7-9 and TRBJ2-1; maybe TRBD1 (5 bases). The sequence was collected from a male donor with ankylosing spondylitis. The sequenced sample consisted of blood, either unsorted or a sorted T cell fraction (not recorded which). The CDR3 nucleotides read TGTGCCAGCAGCCCAATTTTGGCGACCCAAGGCGACAGTGAGCAGTTCTTC. This translates into CASSPILATQGDSEQFF.